What follows is one T cell receptor (beta chain) and its context. The data were obtained in a study of blood T cell repertoires in COVID-19. The overall study: T cells, B-cell-depleted T cells, or PBMCs supplied cDNA or gDNA.

In the original processing: Estimation of nucleated cell counts was performed using reference gene primer amplification. Measured with immunoSEQ multiplex PCR; TCRdb has only the in-frame clones, and not every one. D and trimming were read from the DNA, whereas the V and J calls and clone size are those reported in that table. Among about 200,000 clones listed, around 90% were seen once. In terms of age and location, participants ranged from roughly 18 to 100 years and lived in about 25 US areas. Resolution of symptoms, clearance, or two negative PCRs was present in recovered Cohort 3 donors. CDR3 length: 13 residues. V was shortened by 3 bases and J by 9 bases, with 13 bases between the two germline ends. CDR1 is SGDLS and CDR2 is YYNGEE in the germline V gene.

Sequences were obtained from PBMCs or T cells enriched from blood (not recorded which). The TCR was taken from a woman aged 18-29 years who had recovered from COVID-19. The chain employs TRBV9 and TRBJ1-5, with unresolved D. CDR3 amino acids: CASSDPKGGPQHF. The CDR3 DNA is TGTGCCAGCAGCGACCCCAAAGGAGGGCCCCAGCATTTT.